This T cell receptor beta chain comes out of a study of vaccination effects on CD4 cells after COVID-19. Study-level background: The study sampled two convalescent patients 16 days and one week before vaccination. Study-level points and caveats: Convalescents' post-vaccination spike-reactive clones were chiefly new, vaccine-induced ones.

Turning to this clone: Its antigen is undetermined.

CD4+ T cells specific for antigen were expanded with viral peptide pools by the ViraFEST assay before sequencing. Isolating CD4+ T cells followed about 10 days of culture. The infection with SARS-CoV-2 (confirmed by PCR) occurred in this person between March and December 2020. After approximately 2 million PBMC were placed in each well, they were cultured with 10 IU/ml IL-2 and approximately 10 ug/ml peptides. The assay was immunoSEQ multiplex PCR, and TCRdb's table has in-frame clones only and misses some. The sample includes more than 20,000 clones, approximately 80% of them seen just once. Between the trimmed V and J ends, which lost 7 bases and 4 bases, there was a span of 10 bases. From germline, CDR1 is GTSNPN and CDR2 SVGIG (reference sequence). This CDR3 is built from 12 residues.

The sequence was collected from a human donor who had a prior SARS-CoV-2 infection. Specimen: CD4+ T cells from PBMCs cultured with HCoV-NL63 spike peptides, collected before COVID-19 vaccination. This chain links TRBV30 with TRBJ2-2, with D hard to call. CDR3 protein: CASPGPTGELFF. The CDR3 region has the DNA TGTGCCTCCCCCGGACCCACCGGGGAGCTGTTTTTT.